This T cell receptor (beta chain) appears in the sequencing data of a study of cytomegalovirus exposure and HLA in healthy donors. On this clone itself: Its target is unknown.

General study points: In vitro testing confirmed three CMV-associated chains as specific for CMV antigens.

The ends were cut back, 6 bases at V and 4 bases at J, with 5 bases in the middle. The germline V gene has CDR1 SNHLY and CDR2 FYNNEI. This CDR3 is built from 11 residues. The data were produced by immunoSEQ multiplex PCR, yet TCRdb's version contains in-frame clones alone and is incomplete. The sample holds about 240,000 clones; roughly 86% are singletons and the top ten take over 0.95%. Sample: PBMCs. V gene TRBV2 combines with J gene TRBJ2-3, with D possibly TRBD2 on 5 matching bases. This receptor was taken from a woman in her thirties in good health and CMV-seropositive. The CDR3 coding sequence is TGTGCCAGCAGACTAGCAGATACGCAGTATTTT. It codes for CASRLADTQYF.